This is a list of T cell receptor beta chains from one sample in a study of cytomegalovirus exposure and HLA in healthy donors. Sequencing was performed with immunoSEQ multiplex PCR; in TCRdb, only in-frame clones are kept and a portion is missing. This table has hundreds of thousands of clones, over 65% appearing once. The sequencing sample was made of PBMCs. These receptors all stem from a man younger than 30 in good health and CMV-seronegative. Both conserved end residues are part of each CDR3. Each record gives: D gene, V gene, J gene, clone size, CDR3 DNA, CDR3 protein. The D gene is left open where the match is weak. Some rows mark clone size as missing; the rest say once, few, many or name a class of expanded clone.

TRBD2	TRBV5-8	TRBJ2-3	-	TGTGCCAGCAGCTTACCGGGAGGGCCGCAAACAGATACGCAGTATTTT	CASSLPGGPQTDTQYF
TRBD1	TRBV7-9	TRBJ2-1	-	TGTGCCAGCAGCTCAGTCGGGACAGGGGCCGGTTTATACAATGAGCAGTTCTTC	CASSSVGTGAGLYNEQFF
TRBD1	TRBV19	TRBJ1-1	-	TGTGCCAGCAACAGGGGGCGGGGGCACACTGAAGCTTTCTTT	CASNRGRGHTEAFF
-	TRBV6-1	TRBJ1-5	-	TGTGCCAGCAGTGAATCGTTCCAGCCCCAGCATTTT	CASSESFQPQHF
TRBD1	TRBV7-8	TRBJ1-6	-	TGTGCCAGCAGCAATGACAGGGGCCGGAGCTCCTATAATTCACCCCTCCACTTT	CASSNDRGRSSYNSPLHF
-	TRBV9	TRBJ2-1	-	TGTGCCAGCAGCGTTCGTAGGGAGGCCCTTCTCAATGAGCAGTTCTTC	CASSVRREALLNEQFF
-	TRBV5-4	TRBJ1-3	-	TGTGCCAGCAGCCCTAACGGGGACACCATATATTTT	CASSPNGDTIYF
TRBD1	TRBV6-6	TRBJ2-2	-	TGTGCCAGCAGGTCCGGGACAGGGGTTGACACCGGGGAGCTGTTTTTT	CASRSGTGVDTGELFF
TRBD1	TRBV15	TRBJ2-3	-	TGTGCCACCAGGCCGGGACAGATCACAGATACGCAGTATTTT	CATRPGQITDTQYF
-	TRBV7-2	TRBJ2-7	once	TGTGCCAGCAGCTTAGTTGGGACACCCTACGAGCAGTACTTC	CASSLVGTPYEQYF
-	TRBV30	TRBJ2-1	-	TGTGCCTGGAGTGTACAGACTAGGGAGTTCTTC	CAWSVQTREFF
-	TRBV6-1	TRBJ1-1	-	TGTGCCAGCAGTACAGGGAACACTGAAGCTTTCTTT	CASSTGNTEAFF
-	TRBV29-1	TRBJ2-4	-	TGCAGCGTTTATTACAGGGCTCCAAATCTAGCCAAAAACATTCAGTACTTC	CSVYYRAPNLAKNIQYF
-	TRBV5-4	TRBJ1-6	-	TGTGCCAGCAGCTTGGAACACCCGGGTTCACCCCTCCACTTT	CASSLEHPGSPLHF
-	TRBV7-6	TRBJ2-5	-	TGTGCCAGCAGCCCTAGGGGGGGGTATCAAGAGACCCAGTACTTC	CASSPRGGYQETQYF
-	TRBV7-9	TRBJ2-7	-	TGTGCCAGCAGTGACACCTACGAGCAGTACTTC	CASSDTYEQYF
-	TRBV9	TRBJ2-3	-	TGTGCCAGCAGCGTAGGAAACATACGCACAGATACGCAGTATTTT	CASSVGNIRTDTQYF
-	TRBV30	TRBJ1-1	-	TGTGCCTGGAGTGTGATGGCAGGGACTAACACTGAAGCTTTCTTT	CAWSVMAGTNTEAFF
TRBD1	TRBV5-1	TRBJ2-4	-	TGCGCCAGCAGCTTACAGGGGCGGTTGGCCAAAAACATTCAGTACTTC	CASSLQGRLAKNIQYF
-	TRBV4-1	TRBJ2-7	-	TGCGCCAGCAGCCAAGGACACAGCTCCTACGAGCAGTACTTC	CASSQGHSSYEQYF
-	TRBV2	TRBJ2-3	-	TGTGCCAGCAGTGAGGGCTCGGATACGCAGTATTTT	CASSEGSDTQYF
TRBD2	TRBV19	TRBJ2-7	-	TGTGCCAGTAGTAAACTAGCGGGAGTTCCCTACGAGCAGTACTTC	CASSKLAGVPYEQYF
-	TRBV18	TRBJ1-5	-	TGTGCCAGCTCACCACAGGGAGGCAATCAGCCCCAGCATTTT	CASSPQGGNQPQHF
-	TRBV29-1	TRBJ1-1	-	TGCAGCGTGGAGGACGTGCAGAACACTGAAGCTTTCTTT	CSVEDVQNTEAFF
-	TRBV29-1	TRBJ2-5	-	TGCAGCGTCGGGAATACCCTTGGGTTGGAGACCCAGTACTTC	CSVGNTLGLETQYF
-	TRBV10-3	TRBJ1-2	-	TGTGCCATCAGTTTAGAAGGGGCAGGGTATGGCTACACCTTC	CAISLEGAGYGYTF
TRBD2	TRBV6-5	TRBJ2-3	-	TGTGCCAGCACCTCGACTAGCGGGAGAGATACGCAGTATTTT	CASTSTSGRDTQYF
-	TRBV15	TRBJ1-2	-	TGTGCCACCAGCAGGGAATTGTGGGACACCGGCTATGGCTACACCTTC	CATSRELWDTGYGYTF
TRBD1	TRBV19	TRBJ1-3	-	TGTGCCAGTAGTATCGACAGGGTGAGGGGAAACACCATATATTTT	CASSIDRVRGNTIYF
TRBD1	TRBV5-4	TRBJ2-7	-	TGTGCCAGCAGCTGGGGGACAGATACCTACGAGCAGTACTTC	CASSWGTDTYEQYF
TRBD2	TRBV27	TRBJ2-7	-	TGTGCCAGCAGTTTAATAGCGGGAGTGGCCTACGAGCAGTACTTC	CASSLIAGVAYEQYF
TRBD2	TRBV19	TRBJ2-1	-	TGTGCCAGTAGTGCCTATCTAGCGGGGGGAAACAATGAGCAGTTCTTC	CASSAYLAGGNNEQFF
-	TRBV11-2	TRBJ2-7	-	TGTGCCAGCAGCTTAGTGGACTATGTCGAGCAGTACTTC	CASSLVDYVEQYF
-	TRBV29-1	TRBJ2-2	-	TGCAGCGTTGACGGGGGGCGTACCGCCGGGGAGCTGTTTTTT	CSVDGGRTAGELFF
-	TRBV6-5	TRBJ1-1	-	TGTGCCACCTCCGACAGCCAAAACACTGAAGCTTTCTTT	CATSDSQNTEAFF
TRBD1	TRBV5-1	TRBJ2-1	-	TGCGCCAGCAGCTGGGGGACAGCTTACAATGAGCAGTTCTTC	CASSWGTAYNEQFF
-	TRBV11-3	TRBJ2-1	few	TGTGCCAGCAGCACGAGAGGATTAAGGAATGAGCAGTTCTTC	CASSTRGLRNEQFF
-	TRBV7-2	TRBJ2-2	-	TGTGCCAGAGCTCAAAGCACCGGGGAGCTGTTTTTT	CARAQSTGELFF
TRBD1	TRBV5-1	TRBJ2-7	-	TGCGCCAGCAGCCCGGGGACAGGGGCCTACGAGCAGTACTTC	CASSPGTGAYEQYF
-	TRBV5-1	TRBJ2-1	-	TGCGCCAGCAGCTTCGGGAGCTCCTACAATGAGCAGTTCTTC	CASSFGSSYNEQFF
TRBD2	TRBV7-3	TRBJ2-7	few	TGTGCCAGCAGCTTAGCACCGGGACTACGTTACGAGCAGTACTTC	CASSLAPGLRYEQYF
-	TRBV27	TRBJ2-7	-	TGTGCCAGCAGGCTTCAGGGCTTAAGCTCCTACGAGCAGTACTTC	CASRLQGLSSYEQYF
TRBD2	TRBV27	TRBJ2-1	-	TGTGCCAGCAGCCCCGGGACTAGTGGGTTCGGAGAGCAGTTCTTC	CASSPGTSGFGEQFF
-	TRBV5-1	TRBJ2-5	-	TGCGCCAGCAGCTTTAACAGCCAAGAGACCCAGTACTTC	CASSFNSQETQYF
-	TRBV19	TRBJ2-1	few	TGTGCCAGTACCCCCCGCCAGGGGTACAATGAGCAGTTCTTC	CASTPRQGYNEQFF
-	TRBV19	TRBJ1-2	-	TGTGCCAGTAGTACCACCCCCGACAGGACAGTGGGCTATGGCTACACCTTC	CASSTTPDRTVGYGYTF
TRBD1	TRBV7-9	TRBJ2-1	-	TGTGCCAGCAGCGGGGGACAGGGGGGGTACAATGAGCAGTTCTTC	CASSGGQGGYNEQFF
TRBD1	TRBV6-5	TRBJ2-1	-	TGTGCCAGCAGTTACCCCACAGGGGGCAATGAGCAGTTCTTC	CASSYPTGGNEQFF
TRBD1	TRBV6-1	TRBJ1-1	once	TGTGCCAGCAGTGACCAGACAGGGGGTCCCGTAATGGAAGCTTTCTTT	CASSDQTGGPVMEAFF
TRBD1	TRBV5-4	TRBJ1-2	-	TGTGCCAGCAGCACACGATTTGGGGGACAGGGGGCGAACTATGGCTACACCTTC	CASSTRFGGQGANYGYTF
-	TRBV5-1	TRBJ2-7	-	TGCGCCAGCAGGGCAGGGCCAAGCTCCTACGAGCAGTACTTC	CASRAGPSSYEQYF
-	TRBV6-5	TRBJ1-1	-	TGTGCCAGCAGTGCAGGGTCCTTGGACACTGAAGCTTTCTTT	CASSAGSLDTEAFF
TRBD1	TRBV13	TRBJ2-7	-	TGTGCCAGCAGCTTAGGTCGACAGGGCCGCTACGAGCAGTACTTC	CASSLGRQGRYEQYF
TRBD1	TRBV2	TRBJ1-4	few	TGTGCCAGCAGGGAACAGGGGAAAGGCGAAAAACTGTTTTTT	CASREQGKGEKLFF